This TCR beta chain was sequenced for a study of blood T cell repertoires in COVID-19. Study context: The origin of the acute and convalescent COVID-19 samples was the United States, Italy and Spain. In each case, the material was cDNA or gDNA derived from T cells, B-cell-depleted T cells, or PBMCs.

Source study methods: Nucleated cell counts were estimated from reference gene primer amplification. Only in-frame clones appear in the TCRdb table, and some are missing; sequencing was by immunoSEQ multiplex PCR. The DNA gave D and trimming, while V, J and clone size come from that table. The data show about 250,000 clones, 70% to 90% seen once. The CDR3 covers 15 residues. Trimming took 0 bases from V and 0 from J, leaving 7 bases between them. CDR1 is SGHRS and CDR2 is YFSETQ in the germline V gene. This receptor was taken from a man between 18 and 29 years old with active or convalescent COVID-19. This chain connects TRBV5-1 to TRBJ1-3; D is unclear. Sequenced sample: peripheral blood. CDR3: CASSLAGSSGNTIYF. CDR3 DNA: TGCGCCAGCAGCTTGGCTGGGAGCTCTGGAAACACCATATATTTT.